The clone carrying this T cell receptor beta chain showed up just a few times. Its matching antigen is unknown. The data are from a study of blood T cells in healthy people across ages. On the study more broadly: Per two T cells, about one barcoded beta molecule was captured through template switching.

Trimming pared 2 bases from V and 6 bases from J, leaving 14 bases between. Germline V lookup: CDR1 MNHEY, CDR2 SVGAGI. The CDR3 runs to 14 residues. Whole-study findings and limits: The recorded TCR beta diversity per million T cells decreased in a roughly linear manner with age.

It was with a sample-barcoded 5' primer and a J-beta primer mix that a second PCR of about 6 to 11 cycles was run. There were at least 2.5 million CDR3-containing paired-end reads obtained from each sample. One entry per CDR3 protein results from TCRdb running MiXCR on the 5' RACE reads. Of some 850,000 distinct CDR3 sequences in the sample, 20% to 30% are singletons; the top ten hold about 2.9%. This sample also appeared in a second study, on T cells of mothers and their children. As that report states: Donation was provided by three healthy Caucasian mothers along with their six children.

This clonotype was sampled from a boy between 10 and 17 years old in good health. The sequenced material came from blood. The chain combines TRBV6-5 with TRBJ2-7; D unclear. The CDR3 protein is CASSYPFPPFEQYF. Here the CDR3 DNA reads TGTGCCAGCAGTTACCCTTTTCCCCCATTCGAGCAGTACTTC.